A selection of T cell receptor beta chains follows, all from one sample in a study of OX40 agonist ivuxolimab in advanced cancers. The protocol was immunoSEQ multiplex PCR, while the TCRdb copy is restricted to in-frame clones and leaves out a portion. Here the sample spans 60,000 to 95,000 clones, 90% being singletons. Specimen: CD4+ or CD8+ T cells sorted from blood, collected in a trial of the OX40 agonist ivuxolimab. The source of these receptors is an adult with an advanced solid tumor such as melanoma, head and neck, liver or kidney cancer. CDR3s include the opening cysteine and the closing phenylalanine or tryptophan. D genes are given only for firm matches. Not every row has a clone size; where given, it reads once, few, many or a size class.

cdr3_aa	cdr3_nt	d_call	v_call	j_call	clone_size
CASSNTGIGTEAFF	TGCGCCAGCAGCAACACAGGGATAGGCACTGAAGCTTTCTTT	.	TRBV5-1	TRBJ1-1	.
CASSRGSLDEQFF	TGCGCCAGCAGCCGCGGGAGCCTCGATGAGCAGTTCTTC	TRBD2	TRBV4-3	TRBJ2-1	once
CASSPGIIVGEQYF	TGTGCCAGCAGTCCGGGAATAATAGTGGGCGAGCAGTACTTC	.	TRBV6-9	TRBJ2-7	few
CASRGQGAGYGYTF	TGTGCCAGCAGGGGACAGGGGGCGGGCTATGGCTACACCTTC	TRBD1	TRBV27	TRBJ1-2	.
CASTPGTGGTSNQPQHF	TGTGCCAGTACCCCCGGGACAGGGGGGACTAGCAATCAGCCCCAGCATTTT	TRBD1	TRBV19	TRBJ1-5	.
CSVEPPGLAGSQYF	TGCAGCGTTGAGCCTCCGGGACTAGCGGGTTCCCAGTACTTC	TRBD2	TRBV29-1	TRBJ2-5	.
CASSPRSRPTSSYNSPLHF	TGTGCCAGCAGCCCCCGCTCCCGACCGACGAGCTCCTATAATTCACCCCTCCACTTT	.	TRBV13	TRBJ1-6	.
CATGAGGYNEQFF	TGTGCCACAGGGGCCGGGGGATACAATGAGCAGTTCTTC	.	TRBV19	TRBJ2-1	.
CASRAQGIDTQYF	TGTGCCAGCAGAGCACAGGGGATAGATACGCAGTATTTT	TRBD1	TRBV6-1	TRBJ2-3	.
CASSLGYSGNTIYF	TGTGCCAGTAGTCTGGGTTACTCTGGAAACACCATATATTTT	.	TRBV19	TRBJ1-3	.
CASSLETGGELFF	TGCGCCAGCAGCTTGGAAACGGGAGGGGAGCTGTTTTTT	.	TRBV5-1	TRBJ2-2	.
CASSLAAGESYEQYF	TGTGCCAGCAGCTTAGCGGCGGGAGAATCCTACGAGCAGTACTTC	TRBD2	TRBV7-2	TRBJ2-7	.
CASSLAAAPTEIEAFF	TGCGCCAGCAGCTTGGCCGCGGCCCCGACAGAAATTGAAGCTTTCTTT	.	TRBV5-1	TRBJ1-1	.
CASSSGDSLSGANVLTF	TGTGCCAGCAGCTCTGGGGACAGTCTTTCTGGGGCCAACGTCCTGACTTTC	TRBD1	TRBV7-9	TRBJ2-6	.
CASSLFPRNTEAFF	TGTGCCAGCAGTTTATTCCCCAGGAACACTGAAGCTTTCTTT	.	TRBV27	TRBJ1-1	.
CASSQDDRGYSWEKLFF	TGTGCCAGCAGCCAAGACGACAGGGGTTATTCCTGGGAAAAACTGTTTTTT	TRBD1	TRBV14	TRBJ1-4	.
CASSLIADTQYF	TGTGCCAGCAGCTTAATAGCAGATACGCAGTATTTT	.	TRBV11-2	TRBJ2-3	.
CASSEYRGYEQYF	TGTGCCAGCAGTGAATACAGGGGCTACGAGCAGTACTTC	TRBD1	TRBV2	TRBJ2-7	.
CASSTSTGQAGLEKLFF	TGTGCCAGTAGTACTTCGACAGGACAAGCGGGGTTAGAAAAACTGTTTTTT	.	TRBV19	TRBJ1-4	.
CASSPPGDSPLHF	TGTGCCAGCTCACCACCGGGGGATTCACCCCTCCACTTT	.	TRBV18	TRBJ1-6	.
CASSPPSLPGTQYF	TGTGCCAGCAGCCCCCCCAGTCTCCCCGGGACCCAGTACTTC	.	TRBV11-2	TRBJ2-5	once
CASRLTSGGEQFF	TGCGCCAGCAGATTGACTAGCGGGGGCGAGCAGTTCTTC	TRBD2	TRBV10-1	TRBJ2-1	.
CASSLVLAGADTQYF	TGCGCCAGCAGCTTGGTGTTAGCGGGGGCAGATACGCAGTATTTT	TRBD2	TRBV5-1	TRBJ2-3	.
CASRQEPSGANVLTF	TGTGCCAGCAGACAGGAGCCCTCTGGGGCCAACGTCCTGACTTTC	.	TRBV6-1	TRBJ2-6	.
CASSVASTGDTQYF	TGTGCCAGCAGCGTAGCCTCGACTGGGGATACGCAGTATTTT	.	TRBV9	TRBJ2-3	.
CASSTASGRSGEQFF	TGTGCCTCTAGCACGGCTAGCGGGAGGTCTGGTGAGCAGTTCTTC	TRBD2	TRBV30	TRBJ2-1	.
CASSQEGRGGAYNEQFF	TGCGCCAGCAGCCAAGAGGGGAGGGGGGGAGCGTACAATGAGCAGTTCTTC	.	TRBV4-3	TRBJ2-1	.